A single sample is the source of the 13 T cell receptor beta chains below, sequenced in a study of regulatory T cells in long-lasting Graves disease. Construction of the TCR beta libraries employed iRepertoire HTBI primers in conjunction with Arm-PCR of CDR3 regions. Using its own MiXCR run on the multiplex PCR reads, TCRdb lists one record per CDR3 protein. Of about 420,000 distinct CDR3 sequences listed, around 15% are singletons. The sample's time point: newly diagnosed GD, antithyroid drugs for less than 3 months. Generation of the TCR library employed RNA extracted from PBMCs. These data were also reused for a study on T cells in Graves' hyperthyroidism and ophthalmopathy.

This specimen consisted of peripheral blood mononuclear cells (PBMCs), obtained at new diagnosis, from a patient treated with antithyroid drugs. These receptors were obtained from a woman between 18 and 29 years old with Graves disease.

This clonotype was detected ten times or more. CDR3 sequence: CASSPPLAGGPIKSTDTQYF. In nucleotides, the CDR3 is TGTGCCAGCAGTCCTCCCCTAGCGGGAGGCCCCATAAAAAGCACAGATACGCAGTATTTT. The chain has TRBV6-2 or TRBV6-3 and TRBJ2-3, with 11 positions matching TRBD2. After removal of 5 bases from V and 0 bases from J, the junction contained 16 bases not matched to a gene. Germline CDR1 reads MNHEY; CDR2 reads SVGEGT. The CDR3 runs to 20 residues.

This clonotype was found many times. V is TRBV2 and J is TRBJ2-7; 11 positions match TRBD2. The CDR3 runs to 14 residues. V trimming: 6 bases; J trimming: 2 bases; junction bases outside the gene matches: 3. Germline assignment: CDR1 SNHLY and CDR2 FYNNEI. For the CDR3, the DNA is TGTGCCAGCAGGGGACTAGCGGAAACCTACGAGCAGTACTTC. Residues: CASRGLAETYEQYF.

In its sample, this clonotype was seen a few times. J is TRBJ2-1 and V is TRBV6-1; 14 nucleotides agree with TRBD2. CDR3 length: 17 residues. Germline loops: CDR1 MNHNS, CDR2 SASEGT. This CDR3 is CATKGPGLAGEGGEQFF. CDR3 bases: TGTGCTACTAAAGGGCCGGGACTAGCGGGAGAGGGCGGTGAGCAGTTCTTC.

This clonotype has just a few counts. The chain uses TRBV9 and TRBJ2-3, with D possibly matching TRBD2 (5 bases). Germline CDR1 reads SGDLS; CDR2 reads YYNGEE. The CDR3 runs to 12 residues. Trimming left V 3 bases short and J 6 bases short, with 8 bases between. The CDR3 nucleotides are TGTGCCAGCAGCGCGACTAAGGATACGCAGTATTTT. Amino acids: CASSATKDTQYF.

This clonotype was counted at least ten times. The chain has TRBV29-1 and TRBJ2-1; 14 bases map to TRBD2. The germline gives CDR1 SQVTM, CDR2 ANQGSEA. There are 14 residues in the CDR3. J gave up 6 bases and V 6 bases, and 4 bases lay outside the gene matches. CDR3 DNA sequence: TGCAGCGTCTATGGGACTAGCGGGAGCAATGAGCAGTTCTTC. It encodes CSVYGTSGSNEQFF.

The chain employs TRBV9 and TRBJ2-1; D tentatively fits TRBD1 or TRBD2 (5 bases each). In germline, CDR1 is SGDLS, CDR2 YYNGEE. Between the trimmed V and J ends, which lost 4 bases and 5 bases, there was a span of 16 bases. The CDR3 is 15 amino acids. Written as DNA, the CDR3 is TGTGCCAGCAGCCGGGTGGGGGAGATCCACAATGAGCAGTTCTTC. As protein: CASSRVGEIHNEQFF. The complete variable domain, with remaining parts taken from reference TRBV9 and TRBJ2-1, reads DSGVTQTPKHLITATGQRVTLRCSPRSGDLSVYWYQQSLDQGLQFLIQYYNGEERAKGNILERFSAQQFPDLHSELNLSSLELGDSALYFCASSRVGEIHNEQFFGPGTRLTVL.

V and J are TRBV7-8 and TRBJ2-1; no firm D call. Trimming removed 5 bases from V and 8 bases from J, with 7 bases in between. The CDR3 loop spans 11 amino acids. Germline CDR1 reads SGHVS; CDR2 reads FQNEAQ. CDR3 region: CASSKSDEQFF. The CDR3 region has the DNA TGTGCCAGCAGCAAAAGCGATGAGCAGTTCTTC.

The chain recombines TRBV15 with TRBJ1-4, with D hard to call. Germline assignment: CDR1 LNHNV and CDR2 YYDKDF (reference sequence). V was clipped by 1 base and J by 8 bases, with 11 bases between them. CDR3 length: 14 residues. In nucleotides, the CDR3 is TGTGCCACCAGCAGAGGGGAAAGTGGAGAAAAACTGTTTTTT. Amino acid sequence: CATSRGESGEKLFF.

This clonotype has a single count. V gene TRBV10-3 combines with J gene TRBJ2-5, with TRBD1 matching 8 bases. The CDR3 contains 15 residues. V gave up 0 bases and J gave up 2 bases; unmatched junction bases: 2. In germline, CDR1 is ENHRY, CDR2 SYGVKD. CDR3 protein: CAISESTGGQETQYF. DNA for the CDR3: TGTGCCATCAGTGAGTCAACAGGGGGTCAAGAGACCCAGTACTTC.

The DNA of the CDR3 is TGTGCCAGCAGCCGGGGACAGGGAGACACTGAAGCTTTCTTT. It is translated as CASSRGQGDTEAFF. The chain carries TRBV7-9 and TRBJ1-1; 9 bases are shared with TRBD1. The trim removed 5 bases at V and 3 bases at J, leaving 4 bases unmatched. Per the germline V gene, CDR1 is SEHNR and CDR2 is FQNEAQ (reference sequence). This CDR3 region has 14 residues.

The chain links TRBV5-1 to TRBJ2-5; D unclear. V gave up 0 bases and J gave up 2 bases, with 11 bases separating them. The germline V gene has CDR1 SGHRS and CDR2 YFSETQ. The CDR3 has 15 residues. CDR3 sequence (DNA): TGCGCCAGCAGCTTGGCTTTCCCTCCTCAAGAGACCCAGTACTTC. It yields the protein CASSLAFPPQETQYF.

Regarding this clonotype: A much larger clone sits a single nucleotide away, making a read error possible. The chain employs TRBV4-3 and TRBJ2-1; tentatively, D is TRBD2 (5 bases). Looked up from germline, CDR1 is LGHNA and CDR2 is YSLEER. Trimming shortened V by 0 bases and J by 10 bases, and 13 bases separated the two germline ends. The CDR3 length is 14 residues. CDR3 coding DNA: TGCGCCAGCAGCCAAGAACTAGGTGTCTACGAGCAGTTCTTC. It translates to CASSQELGVYEQFF.

In the case of this clonotype: With a much larger clone just one base away, this may be a read error. The chain is built from TRBV6-1 and TRBJ1-5; a weak D match, TRBD1 (5 bases). V lost 5 bases and J lost 4, with 12 bases in between. The CDR3 consists of 14 residues. Germline V gene sequence: CDR1 MNHNS, CDR2 SASEGT. CDR3 residues: CASSNSQGNQPQHF. The CDR3 DNA reads TGTGCCAGCAGTAACTCGCAGGGAAATCAGCCCCAGCATTTT.